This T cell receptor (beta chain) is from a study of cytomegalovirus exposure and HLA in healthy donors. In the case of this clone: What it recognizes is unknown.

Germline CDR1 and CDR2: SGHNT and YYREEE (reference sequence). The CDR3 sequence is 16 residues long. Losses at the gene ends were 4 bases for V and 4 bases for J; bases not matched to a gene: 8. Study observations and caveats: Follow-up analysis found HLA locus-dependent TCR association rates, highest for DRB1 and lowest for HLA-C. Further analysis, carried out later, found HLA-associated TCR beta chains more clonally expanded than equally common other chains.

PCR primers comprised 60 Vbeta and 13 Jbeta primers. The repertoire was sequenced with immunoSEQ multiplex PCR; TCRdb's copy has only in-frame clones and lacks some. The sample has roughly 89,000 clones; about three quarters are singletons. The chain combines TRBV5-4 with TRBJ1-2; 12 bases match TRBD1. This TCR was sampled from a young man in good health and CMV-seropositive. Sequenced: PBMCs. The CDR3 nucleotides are TGTGCCAGCAGCAACGGAGGGACAGGGGGCCTCTATGGCTACACCTTC. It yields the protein CASSNGGTGGLYGYTF.